A selection of T cell receptor beta chains follows, all from one sample in a study of identical twins. MiXCR, applied by TCRdb to the 5' RACE reads, yields one record per CDR3 protein. The sample consists of 750,000 to 950,000 distinct CDR3 sequences, roughly an eighth of them appearing once. The data were also submitted as part of a second study, on yellow fever vaccine responses in identical twins.

What was sequenced was PBMCs. The receptors shown here come from a woman younger than 30 in good health. Both conserved end residues are part of each CDR3. The order of the fields is V gene, D gene, J gene, clone size, CDR3 protein, CDR3 DNA. The D gene is left open where the match is weak. A clone size is listed for some rows: how often the clone was seen (once, few, many), or a class if it is expanded.

TRBV7-9,NA,TRBJ1-4,many,CASSLGRAATNEKLFF,TGTGCCAGCAGCTTAGGAAGGGCTGCAACTAATGAAAAACTGTTTTTT
TRBV5-6,NA,TRBJ2-1,few,CASRKDYPHPNEQFF,TGTGCCAGCCGAAAGGACTATCCACATCCCAATGAGCAGTTCTTC
TRBV7-9,NA,TRBJ2-5,NA,CASSLSQGTQYF,TGTGCCAGCAGCTTATCCCAGGGAACCCAGTACTTC
TRBV20-1,NA,TRBJ1-4,few,CSAWGIANEKLFF,TGCAGTGCCTGGGGGATAGCTAATGAAAAACTGTTTTTT
TRBV24-1,NA,TRBJ1-5,NA,CATSDRGGQPQHF,TGTGCCACCAGTGATAGGGGAGGTCAGCCCCAGCATTTT
TRBV6-2/TRBV6-3,TRBD1,TRBJ1-5,NA,CASSLTGGRNQPQHF,TGTGCCAGCAGCCTGACAGGGGGCCGGAATCAGCCCCAGCATTTT
TRBV20-1,NA,TRBJ2-1,many,CSARDHIRAPNVRSEFF,TGCAGTGCTAGAGACCACATCCGGGCCCCAAATGTGAGGAGTGAGTTCTTC
TRBV20-1,TRBD1,TRBJ2-5,NA,CSAVQGEKLQETQYF,TGCAGTGCTGTACAGGGGGAGAAGCTACAAGAGACCCAGTACTTC
TRBV7-9,NA,TRBJ2-1,NA,CASSAPERELLLEQFF,TGTGCCAGCAGCGCACCGGAACGGGAGCTGTTACTAGAGCAGTTCTTC
TRBV5-5,NA,TRBJ2-1,many,CASSLAPSNEQFF,TGTGCCAGCAGCTTGGCCCCGAGCAATGAGCAGTTCTTC
TRBV27,NA,TRBJ1-5,NA,CASSLLSATGPQHF,TGTGCCAGCAGTTTACTGTCGGCTACCGGGCCCCAGCATTTT